This T cell receptor beta chain came from a study of early T cells in non-severe SARS-CoV-2 infection. Study at large: RNA in bulk from unsorted whole blood was sequenced, and chains were unpaired.

The sample holds a few counts of this clonotype. Antigen specificity is unknown. Study results and caveats: Private and CD4 specificities were missed by VDJdb matching, skewed to anti-spike CD8.

This CDR3 is built from 16 residues. CDR1 and CDR2 from the germline V gene are SGHRS and YFSETQ. J gave up 9 bases and V 4 bases, and 11 bases lay outside the gene matches. Researchers attached unique molecular identifiers to individual cDNA molecules. TCRdb redid the calling of the 5' RACE reads with MiXCR, one entry per CDR3 protein. In the table there are 55,000 to 65,000 distinct CDR3 sequences, under 15% of which are singletons. The receptor comes from an adult who was a healthcare worker with PCR-confirmed SARS-CoV-2 infection or an uninfected control (not recorded which). The chain is built from TRBV5-1 and TRBJ1-6; TRBD1 aligns across 9 bases. Input material: whole blood. The chain's CDR3 is CASSRGDREYFSPLHF. The CDR3 DNA sequence: TGCGCCAGCAGCCGCGGGGACAGGGAATATTTTTCACCCCTCCACTTT.